This record looks at one TCR beta chain sequence and its context. The data originate from a study of blood T cell repertoires in COVID-19. Under the authors' procedure: For nucleated cells, counts were estimated from reference gene primer amplification. TCRdb's table, derived via immunoSEQ multiplex PCR, lists solely in-frame clones and lacks some. The V and J calls and clone size are taken from that table; D and trimming were inferred from the DNA. The sample records roughly 33,000 clones, around nine tenths being singletons. The source of this sequence is a human donor in a cohort sampled during active COVID-19. Sequenced material: peripheral blood.

The CDR3 loop reads CASRPGHTTDTQYF. The CDR3 coding sequence is TGTGCCAGCAGACCGGGACACACCACAGATACGCAGTATTTT. This chain uses TRBV6-4 with TRBJ2-3; D possibly corresponds to TRBD1 (6 bases). This CDR3 is built from 14 residues. CDR1 and CDR2 (germline): MRHNA, SNTAGT. Trimming stripped 6 bases from V and 2 bases from J, with 12 bases between.